The clone carrying this T cell receptor (beta chain) showed up just once. Some clones are missing from TCRdb's copy, which holds only in-frame ones; the method was immunoSEQ multiplex PCR. The sample shows 200,000 to 250,000 clones, 84% of them seen only once. The entry originates in a study of blood T cell repertoires in COVID-19. Germline CDR1 reads SQVTM; CDR2 reads ANQGSEA. J lost 3 bases, V lost 7 bases, and 9 bases had no gene match. This CDR3 has 14 residues. This chain uses TRBV29-1 with TRBJ2-1; 7 bases agree with TRBD2. The clonotype comes from a man aged 60 to 69 who had recovered from COVID-19. Sequencing input: PBMCs or T cells enriched from blood (not recorded which). The CDR3 loop is CSGGGGVFYNEQFF. The CDR3 bases are TGCAGCGGTGGGGGGGGAGTTTTCTACAATGAGCAGTTCTTC.